The 24 T cell receptor beta chains listed next were all sequenced from one sample in a study of regulatory T cells in long-lasting Graves disease. Sample time point: persistent/refractory GD, antithyroid drugs over 5 years with positive TRAb. There was RNA extracted from PBMCs, and the TCR library was made from it. Building of the TCR beta libraries involved iRepertoire HTBI primers and Arm-PCR of CDR3 regions. TCRdb analysed the multiplex PCR reads with MiXCR anew, one entry per CDR3 protein. The data contain approximately 400,000 distinct CDR3 sequences, more than 20% of them singletons. Specimen: peripheral blood mononuclear cells (PBMCs), collected when the disease was refractory, from a patient treated with antithyroid drugs. Source of these receptors: a female donor with Graves disease.

Turning to this clonotype: One end of the junction varies from germline; a read error may be responsible. The chain couples TRBV18 to TRBJ2-5; a weak D match, TRBD2 (6 bases). There are 14 residues in the CDR3. Per germline, CDR1 KGHSH and CDR2 LQKENI. The CDR3 DNA follows: TGTGCCGGCTCACCCGGACTAAACCAAGAGACCCAGTACTTC. Protein product: CAGSPGLNQETQYF.

The J gene is TRBJ2-5, the V gene TRBV5-1; D is unresolved. The CDR3 extends over 13 amino acids. V was trimmed by 2 bases and J by 3 bases, leaving 8 bases between them. Per germline, CDR1 SGHRS and CDR2 YFSETQ. This chain's CDR3 is CASSFWEEETQYF. The DNA of the CDR3 is TGCGCCAGCAGCTTCTGGGAAGAAGAGACCCAGTACTTC.

This clonotype was seen at least ten times. The chain carries TRBV7-2 and TRBJ1-4; 7 positions match TRBD1. From germline, CDR1 is SGHTA and CDR2 FQGNSA. This CDR3 comprises 15 residues. The J segment lost 2 bases and the V segment lost 7 bases, leaving 7 bases of the junction unmatched. CDR3 DNA: TGTGCCAGCACCCAAAGAGGGGGCACTAATGAAAAACTGTTTTTT. It specifies CASTQRGGTNEKLFF.

With regard to this clonotype: An end of the junction differs from the germline gene, which may be a read error. This sequence joins TRBV10-3 and TRBJ1-3, with D possibly being TRBD1 (5 bases). CDR3 length: 14 residues. Germline CDR1 ENHRY, CDR2 SYGVKD. CDR3 bases: TGTGCCATCAACCCGGACACCTCTGGAAACGCCATATATTTT. This codes for CAINPDTSGNAIYF.

The V gene is TRBV4-1, the J gene TRBJ2-5; D might be TRBD1 (5 bases). This CDR3 is 15 amino acids long. Germline CDR1 reads MGHRA; CDR2 reads YSYEKL. V dropped 1 base and J dropped 2 bases, with 11 bases sitting between them. CDR3 coding DNA: TGCGCCAGCAGCCAAGTTGCAGGGTTGCAAGAGACCCAGTACTTC. Protein sequence: CASSQVAGLQETQYF.

This clonotype has just a few counts. The V gene is TRBV15, the J gene TRBJ1-1; D remains unclear. Deletions cut 1 base from V and 0 bases from J, with 3 bases between. This CDR3 is 13 amino acids long. Germline lookup yields CDR1 LNHNV and CDR2 YYDKDF (reference sequence). The CDR3 region is CATSRVMNTEAFF. Here the CDR3 DNA reads TGTGCCACCAGCAGAGTGATGAACACTGAAGCTTTCTTT.

This clonotype was counted at least ten times. J is TRBJ2-5 and V is TRBV20-1; 11 bases map to TRBD2. Germline V gene lookup returns CDR1 DFQATT and CDR2 SNEGSKA (reference sequence). The junction had 18 bases not matched to a gene; V was cut back by 1 base and J by 5 bases. This CDR3 contains 19 residues. CDR3 loop: CSARASGGLAGGFRETQYF. The CDR3 DNA reads as TGCAGTGCTAGAGCTTCAGGTGGGCTAGCGGGAGGTTTCCGCGAGACCCAGTACTTC.

This clonotype was seen repeatedly, ten times or more. The rearrangement uses TRBV20-1 and TRBJ2-7; perhaps TRBD2 as D (5 bases). The germline gives CDR1 DFQATT, CDR2 SNEGSKA (reference sequence). CDR3 length: 15 amino acids. With 0 bases removed from V and 3 bases from J, the gap between germline ends came to 15 bases. CDR3 DNA sequence: TGCAGTGCTAGAGATCAGGCGACTAAAGGCTACGAGCAGTACTTC. Residues: CSARDQATKGYEQYF.

This clonotype was detected a few times. This chain links TRBV6-1 with TRBJ2-2; D could derive from TRBD1 or TRBD2 (5 bases each). Germline assignment: CDR1 MNHNS and CDR2 SASEGT. The CDR3 totals 15 residues. The V end was cut by 1 base, the J end by 4 bases, with 10 bases between. The CDR3 DNA sequence: TGTGCCAGCAGTGAAGGAGGGACGGGCACCGGGGAGCTGTTTTTT. Protein product: CASSEGGTGTGELFF.

This clonotype has at least ten counts. The chain uses TRBV28 and TRBJ2-7, with 7 positions matching TRBD2. The CDR3 is 13 residues long. Germline values: CDR1 MDHEN, CDR2 SYDVKM. V lost 8 bases and J lost 2; bases outside the gene matches: 6. The CDR3 bases are TGTGCCAGCCGGGAAGCGGGGCCCTACGAGCAGTACTTC. Amino acids: CASREAGPYEQYF.

The V and J genes are TRBV2 and TRBJ2-6; tentative D call: TRBD2 (5 bases). CDR1 and CDR2 from the germline V gene are SNHLY and FYNNEI. Trimming removed 3 bases at V and 3 bases at J, with 6 bases between. The CDR3 totals 14 residues. The CDR3 bases are TGTGCCAGCAGTGATCGGGATGGGGCCAACGTCCTGACTTTC. Protein: CASSDRDGANVLTF.

This clonotype was seen more than once but under ten times. The CDR3, as DNA: TGTGCCTGGCTCGGGGGATCCGATGGTTCAGAGACCCAGTACTTC. This codes for CAWLGGSDGSETQYF. V and J are TRBV30 and TRBJ2-5; possibly TRBD2 for D (6 bases). This CDR3 is 15 amino acids long. Germline CDR1 reads GTSNPN; CDR2 reads SVGIG (reference sequence). V shed 5 bases and J shed 4 bases, with 20 bases lying between them.

The chain uses TRBV15 and TRBJ2-7; 14 bases map to TRBD2. Germline V gene sequence: CDR1 LNHNV, CDR2 YYDKDF (reference sequence). V lost 0 bases and J lost 6; bases outside the gene matches: 10. The CDR3 covers 18 residues. The CDR3, as DNA: TGTGCCACCAGCAGAGATCCGGGACTAGCGGGAGTGGGAGGCGAGCAGTACTTC. Residues: CATSRDPGLAGVGGEQYF.

In this sample, this clonotype turned up many times. The gene calls are TRBV3-1 and TRBJ2-2, with D hard to call. CDR1 LGHDT and CDR2 YNNKEL come from the germline V gene (reference sequence). The CDR3 contains 12 residues. V shed 2 bases and J shed 5 bases, with 3 bases lying between them. This CDR3 reads CASSQQTGELFF. DNA for the CDR3: TGTGCCAGCAGCCAACAAACCGGGGAGCTGTTTTTT.

This clonotype was seen many times. The V call is TRBV7-2, the J call TRBJ2-5; unclear D gene. Germline-derived CDR1 and CDR2 are SGHTA and FQGNSA. The CDR3 has 12 residues. The V and J ends lost 5 bases and 5 bases respectively, with 9 bases between them. The CDR3 region has the DNA TGTGCCAGCAGCCTACTCAGGGAGACCCAGTACTTC. This sequence encodes CASSLLRETQYF.

There are many counts of this clonotype. The gene calls are TRBV2 and TRBJ1-1, with D perhaps matching TRBD1 (5 bases). Looked up from germline, CDR1 is SNHLY and CDR2 is FYNNEI. Trimming took 4 bases from V and 4 from J, leaving 10 bases between them. The length of the CDR3 is 13 residues. This CDR3 is CASSVDGGTEAFF. In DNA form, the CDR3 reads TGTGCCAGCAGTGTCGACGGGGGCACTGAAGCTTTCTTT.

This clonotype was picked up many times. V usage is TRBV9 and J usage is TRBJ2-5, with D hard to call. The CDR3 is 17 amino acids. V lost 4 bases to trimming and J lost 2 bases, with 21 bases between them. Germline CDR1 reads SGDLS; CDR2 reads YYNGEE. For the CDR3, the DNA is TGTGCCAGCAGCCCCTCCCCACAGACATTGTCTCAAGAGACCCAGTACTTC. Amino acid sequence: CASSPSPQTLSQETQYF.

This clonotype was detected ten times or more. The chain links TRBV24-1 to TRBJ1-2; D gene unclear. Trimming took off 4 bases at V and 8 bases at J, with 16 bases between the two ends. This CDR3 comprises 14 residues. Germline CDR1 KGHDR, CDR2 SFDVKD. The CDR3 DNA follows: TGTGCCACCAGTGACCGAGAGGGTTTACGAGGCTACACCTTC. As protein: CATSDREGLRGYTF.

The V and J genes are TRBV9 and TRBJ2-5, with a possible D match to TRBD1 (6 bases). Per the germline V gene, CDR1 is SGDLS and CDR2 is YYNGEE. The length of the CDR3 is 14 residues. V dropped 4 bases and J dropped 4 bases, with 14 bases sitting between them. CDR3 DNA: TGTGCCAGCAGCCCGACAGGTATCTTAGAGACCCAGTACTTC. It specifies CASSPTGILETQYF.

In this sample, this clonotype turned up a few times. The chain employs TRBV10-3 and TRBJ2-3, with TRBD2 as a possible D gene (5 bases). Between the trimmed V and J ends, which lost 4 bases and 4 bases, there was a span of 12 bases. This CDR3 comprises 14 residues. CDR1 is ENHRY and CDR2 is SYGVKD in the germline V gene. The CDR3 loop reads CAISATAGPDTQYF. The CDR3 DNA reads as TGTGCCATCAGTGCTACTGCGGGCCCAGATACGCAGTATTTT.

At least ten counts were recorded for this clonotype. The chain is built from TRBV27 and TRBJ2-7; possible D gene TRBD1, 7 bases. The CDR3 is made up of 15 amino acids. V was cut by 2 bases and J by 5 bases, with 16 bases left in between. Germline-derived CDR1 and CDR2 are MNHEY and SMNVEV (reference sequence). Here the CDR3 reads CASSLTGEAFHEQYF. The DNA for the CDR3 is TGTGCCAGCAGTTTAACAGGGGAGGCCTTCCACGAGCAGTACTTC.

This clonotype was recorded many times. This chain links TRBV11-2 with TRBJ1-2; 8 nucleotides agree with TRBD1. CDR1 and CDR2 (germline): SGHAT, FQNNGV. V dropped 1 base and J dropped 5; count of bases not matched to a gene: 0. The CDR3 has 13 amino acids. The CDR3 loop is CASSLGTGYGYTF. The DNA for the CDR3 is TGTGCCAGCAGCTTAGGGACAGGGTATGGCTACACCTTC.

Ten or more counts support this clonotype. The V and J genes are TRBV7-2 and TRBJ2-5; the D is unclear. Trimming left V 3 bases short and J 4 bases short, with 12 bases between. This CDR3 region has 14 residues. The V gene's germline CDR1 is SGHTA and CDR2 FQGNSA. CDR3 in amino acids: CASSLGGDGETQYF. CDR3 sequence (DNA): TGTGCCAGCAGCTTGGGCGGAGACGGAGAGACCCAGTACTTC.

This clonotype has at least ten counts. The rearrangement links TRBV6-2 or TRBV6-3 to TRBJ1-2, with 7 bases identical to TRBD1. Germline values: CDR1 MNHEY, CDR2 SVGEGT. The length of the CDR3 is 13 residues. The junction had 3 bases not matched to a gene; V was cut back by 2 bases and J by 6 bases. The CDR3 coding sequence is TGTGCCAGCAGTTACATCGGGACAGATGGCTACACCTTC. Its translation: CASSYIGTDGYTF.